The next 13 T cell receptor beta chains were all read from a single sample in a study of tumor-infiltrating lymphocytes in primary liver carcinoma listed by TCRdb under 2017. TCRdb lists the instrument as Illumina HiSeq 2500. Using a constant-region primer and ProtoScript II reverse transcriptase, TCRbeta-specific cDNA was reverse-transcribed from around 500 ng total RNA. TCRbeta libraries were built with three nested multiplex PCR rounds, a slightly modified ARM-PCR procedure. Each of the first two PCR rounds ran for about 10 cycles and used multiplex TRBV1-TRBV30 forward primers together with a Cbeta reverse primer. The public reads were run again by TCRdb, first through fastp at Q25 and then through MiXCR, and only productive beta chains were kept. Duplicate CDR3 protein sequences are folded into a single record with the most common DNA and genes. The sample data list some 180,000 distinct CDR3 sequences, and approximately 80% of these were observed just once. The ten most abundant clones make up 15% to 20% of the sample.

Without any cell sorting, total RNA and DNA were extracted together from approximately 22-30 mg of bulk tissue using the AllPrep DNA/RNA mini kit. The sequencing sample was made of tumor tissue from primary liver carcinoma. These receptors were collected from a man aged 35-49 years with primary liver carcinoma and hepatitis B virus infection.

Comments on this clonotype: One end of the junction fails to match germline, which may point to a read error. V usage is TRBV11-3 and J usage is TRBJ2-1; tentatively, D is TRBD1 (6 bases). Germline values: CDR1 SGHNT, CDR2 YENEEA. The CDR3 extends over 14 amino acids. Here the CDR3 reads CASSLRDNNNEQSF. The CDR3 coding sequence is TGTGCCAGCAGCTTAAGGGACAACAACAATGAGCAGTCCTTC.

The V and J genes are TRBV15 and TRBJ2-5; possibly TRBD2 for D (5 bases). Germline-derived CDR1 and CDR2 are LNHNV and YYDKDF (reference sequence). Deletions cut 5 bases from V and 4 bases from J, with 11 bases between. The CDR3 has 13 residues. The CDR3 spells CATSARRGETQYF. The DNA of the CDR3 is TGTGCCACCAGCGCTAGACGGGGAGAGACCCAGTACTTC.

With regard to this clonotype: The junction differs from germline at one of its ends, possibly a read error. This chain uses TRBV9 with TRBJ2-3; tentative D call: TRBD1 (5 bases). Germline values: CDR1 SGDLS, CDR2 YYNGEE. This CDR3 contains 12 residues. CDR3 nucleotide sequence: TGTGCCAGCAGTACACAGACAGATAAGCAGTATTTT. This gives the protein CASSTQTDKQYF.

This clonotype was seen ten or more times. The chain uses TRBV4-2 and TRBJ1-6; TRBD1 aligns across 10 bases. Trimming at V came to 2 bases and at J to 7 bases, leaving 8 bases not matched to a gene. The CDR3 loop spans 17 amino acids. The V gene's germline CDR1 is LGHNA and CDR2 YNFKEQ. The CDR3 loop is CASSQPEPGQGNSPLHF. CDR3 nucleotide sequence: TGTGCCAGCAGCCAACCAGAACCGGGACAGGGGAATTCACCCCTCCACTTT.

As concerns this clonotype: As the CDR3 is not closed by the conserved phenylalanine or tryptophan, this likely results from a read error. The chain has TRBV29-1 and TRBJ2-3; TRBD2 matches 13 bases. Looked up from germline, CDR1 is SQVTM and CDR2 is ANQGSEA. The CDR3 has 15 amino acids. This CDR3 reads CNVRTSGSWKHTQYL. CDR3 DNA sequence: TGCAACGTACGGACTAGCGGGAGTTGGAAACATACGCAGTATTTG.

As to this clonotype: The CDR3 end shows no conserved phenylalanine or tryptophan, and so a read error is likely. The genes are TRBV11-2 and TRBJ2-2, with a possible D match to TRBD1 (6 bases). The CDR3 consists of 16 residues. Germline loops: CDR1 SGHAT, CDR2 FQNNGV. The CDR3 DNA follows: TGTGTCAGCAGCCCCCGGACAGCTACGAACACAGGGGAGCTGTTTTTG. This sequence encodes CVSSPRTATNTGELFL.

Notes on this clonotype: The CDR3 end shows no conserved phenylalanine or tryptophan, and so a read error is likely. CDR3 coding DNA: TGTGCCATCAGTGCGACAGGGTTGGTAGAGACCCAGTACATC. Encoded protein: CAISATGLVETQYI. The rearrangement joins TRBV10-3 to TRBJ2-5; 7 bases are a match to TRBD1. CDR3 length: 14 residues. V shed 4 bases and J 4 bases; nucleotides not matched to a gene: 6. Germline V gives CDR1 ENHRY, CDR2 SYGVKD.

A word on this clonotype: The junction does not match germline at one end; this may be a read error. J is TRBJ1-5 and V is TRBV6-2 or TRBV6-3; 7 bases line up with TRBD1. CDR1 is MNHEY and CDR2 is SVGEGT in the germline V gene. The CDR3 runs 16 residues. The CDR3 region is CASSPHRGLWDQPHHF. In DNA, the CDR3 is TGTGCCAGCAGTCCCCACAGGGGTCTCTGGGATCAGCCCCACCATTTT.

Turning to this clonotype: One end of the junction fails to match germline, which may point to a read error. The CDR3 sequence is CAISLSVSNNEQFF. CDR3 sequence (DNA): TGTGCCATCAGCTTAAGTGTCTCGAACAATGAGCAGTTCTTC. This chain connects TRBV11-3 to TRBJ2-1; D unresolved. The CDR3 spans 14 residues. The germline V gene has CDR1 SGHNT and CDR2 YENEEA.

To note about this clonotype: One end of the junction is discordant with germline, which a read error may explain. The V gene is TRBV6-2 or TRBV6-3, the J gene TRBJ1-2; no firm D call. The CDR3 runs 16 residues. Germline values: CDR1 MNHEY, CDR2 SVGEGT. This CDR3 is CASGYPVVGSAGGYTF. The CDR3 nucleotides are TGTGCCAGCGGTTACCCCGTAGTGGGCTCCGCAGGTGGCTACACCTTC.

In regard to this clonotype: One junction end disagrees with the germline gene, perhaps due to a read error. V and J are TRBV11-1 and TRBJ2-7, with D possibly being TRBD1 (5 bases). The CDR3 runs to 13 residues. CDR1 is SGHAT and CDR2 is FQDESV in the germline V gene (reference sequence). The CDR3 region has the DNA TGTGCTAGCAGGGAAGACAGTGGGGATGGGCAGTACTTC. Encoded protein: CASREDSGDGQYF.

V gene TRBV12-3 or TRBV12-4 combines with J gene TRBJ2-3, with a weak D call TRBD2 (5 bases). The CDR3 extends over 11 amino acids. V lost 10 bases and J lost 5, with 10 bases in between. The CDR3 nucleotides read TGTGCCATTCGGAGGATAGATACGCAGTATTTT. Its translation: CAIRRIDTQYF.

Notes on this clonotype: Its ends do not fully match the called genes, so a read error is possible. This sequence joins TRBV11-1 and TRBJ1-2, with D possibly being TRBD1 (5 bases). CDR1 is SGHAT and CDR2 is FQDESV in the germline V gene (reference sequence). The CDR3 has 14 amino acids. For the CDR3, the DNA is TGTGCCAGCAGCTCCAAGGGGTTTGGCTATGACTACATCTTC. This gives the protein CASSSKGFGYDYIF.